This T cell receptor (beta chain) was sequenced during a study of blood T cell repertoires in COVID-19. Overall study context: COVID-19 samples, acute and convalescent, were from the United States, Italy and Spain. Sources were T cells, B-cell-depleted T cells, or PBMCs; the material itself was cDNA or gDNA.

As processed by the authors: Amplification from reference gene primers served as the basis for estimated nucleated cell counts. Sequenced by immunoSEQ multiplex PCR; TCRdb stores in-frame clones only, minus some. V and J calls and clone size are those listed in that table; D and trimming were worked out from the DNA. The sample carries 400,000 to 450,000 clones, about nine tenths recorded once. Germline CDR1 MGHDK, CDR2 SYGVNS. The CDR3 runs to 15 residues. V lost 4 bases, J lost 2 bases, and 14 bases lay in between. This TCR was recovered from a woman aged 25 to 45 with active or convalescent COVID-19. V is TRBV25-1 and J is TRBJ1-2; D might be TRBD1 (6 bases). The sample taken for sequencing was peripheral blood. The CDR3 DNA follows: TGTGCCAGCAGTGGAGAGACAGGTTACAACTATGGCTACACCTTC. Encoded protein: CASSGETGYNYGYTF.